The next 14 T cell receptor beta chains were all read from a single sample in a study of blood T cell repertoires in COVID-19. TCRdb's copy holds only in-frame clones and misses some; the assay was immunoSEQ multiplex PCR. The sample yields roughly 380,000 clones, about 90% seen once. The sequenced sample was PBMCs or T cells enriched from blood (not recorded which). These receptors all come from a woman aged 25 to 39 who had recovered from COVID-19.

This chain joins TRBV28 and TRBJ2-3; 10 bases are shared with TRBD2. The germline gives CDR1 MDHEN, CDR2 SYDVKM. V shed 6 bases, J shed 2 bases, and the junction held 5 bases outside the gene matches. The CDR3 is 15 amino acids. Here the CDR3 reads CASSSLAGITDTQYF. The CDR3 DNA sequence: TGTGCCAGCAGCTCACTAGCGGGAATCACAGATACGCAGTATTTT. The whole variable domain, filled in from reference TRBV28 and TRBJ2-3, reads DVKVTQSSRYLVKRTGEKVFLECVQDMDHENMFWYRQDPGLGLRLIYFSYDVKMKEKGDIPEGYSVSREKKERFSLILESASTNQTSMYLCASSSLAGITDTQYFGPGTRLTVL.

The V call is TRBV7-2, the J call TRBJ2-1; 8 nucleotides line up with TRBD2. Per the germline V gene, CDR1 is SGHTA and CDR2 is FQGNSA. The CDR3 runs 18 residues. Germline trimming cut 2 bases from V and 5 bases from J; bases unmatched to any gene: 14. DNA of the CDR3: TGTGCCAGCAGCTTATTTATCGGGACCTCTAGCGGGCACAATGAGCAGTTCTTC. It encodes CASSLFIGTSSGHNEQFF.

The chain carries TRBV9 and TRBJ1-4; maybe TRBD1 (6 bases). CDR1 and CDR2 from the germline V gene are SGDLS and YYNGEE. CDR3 length: 16 residues. Trimming left V 3 bases short and J 0 bases short, with 12 bases between. For the CDR3, the DNA is TGTGCCAGCAGCGGGGGGCCAGGGGCAACTAATGAAAAACTGTTTTTT. It encodes CASSGGPGATNEKLFF.

The chain is built from TRBV5-1 and TRBJ2-3; 8 positions agree with TRBD2. Trimming took 3 bases from V and 3 from J; bases not matched to a gene: 6. Germline lookup yields CDR1 SGHRS and CDR2 YFSETQ. The CDR3 has 15 amino acids. CDR3 region: CASSSGGGRTDTQYF. CDR3 DNA sequence: TGCGCCAGCAGCTCCGGGGGGGGCAGGACAGATACGCAGTATTTT.

The CDR3 nucleotides are TGTGCCAGCAGCCCGGGACTAGTGCTATACGAGCAGTACTTC. Translating it yields CASSPGLVLYEQYF. This sequence joins TRBV3-1 (or the pseudogene TRBV3-2) and TRBJ2-7; 8 bases are shared with TRBD2. From germline, CDR1 is LGHDT and CDR2 YNNKEL (reference sequence). With V trimmed by 4 bases and J by 4 bases, 6 bases remained unmatched. This CDR3 region has 14 residues.

This CDR3 reads CASSVGGGTEAFF. In DNA, the CDR3 is TGTGCCAGCAGTGTGGGAGGGGGCACTGAAGCTTTCTTT. The chain combines TRBV2 with TRBJ1-1; perhaps TRBD1 as D (6 bases). The CDR3 is 13 amino acids. Trimming took off 4 bases at V and 4 bases at J, with 10 bases between the two ends. Per germline, CDR1 SNHLY and CDR2 FYNNEI.

The chain couples TRBV11-2 to TRBJ2-7, with TRBD2 matching over 7 bases. The CDR3 extends over 15 amino acids. The V segment lost 0 bases and the J segment 3 bases; nucleotides outside the gene matches: 5. The germline CDR1 and CDR2 sequences are SGHAT and FQNNGV. CDR3 loop: CASSLEGTNYYEQYF. The DNA for the CDR3 is TGTGCCAGCAGCTTAGAGGGGACTAACTACTACGAGCAGTACTTC. The full variable domain, completed using reference TRBV11-2 and TRBJ2-7, is EAGVAQSPRYKIIEKRQSVAFWCNPISGHATLYWYQQILGQGPKLLIQFQNNGVVDDSQLPKDRFSAERLKGVDSTLKIQPAKLEDSAVYLCASSLEGTNYYEQYFGPGTRLTVT.

J is TRBJ2-3 and V is TRBV21-1; the table's D call, TRBD1, was not checked against the DNA. TRBV21-1 represents a pseudogene. The CDR3 covers 15 residues. In DNA form, the CDR3 reads TGTGCCAGCAGCAACACAGACCACCAGTCGGATACGCAGTATTTT. It yields the protein CASSNTDHQSDTQYF.

The rearrangement joins TRBV28 to TRBJ2-4; D possibly corresponds to TRBD1 (8 bases). The ends were cut back, 5 bases at V and 5 bases at J, with 13 bases in the middle. CDR1 is MDHEN, CDR2 SYDVKM, per germline. This CDR3 contains 14 residues. DNA of the CDR3: TGTGCCAGCAGTACAACAGGGGGGGAAAACATTCAGTACTTC. Amino acids: CASSTTGGENIQYF.

The V call is TRBV30, the J call TRBJ1-2; 7 positions agree with TRBD1. Germline V lookup: CDR1 GTSNPN, CDR2 SVGIG (reference sequence). The J segment lost 7 bases and the V segment lost 8 bases, leaving 13 bases of the junction unmatched. The CDR3 extends over 13 amino acids. In DNA form, the CDR3 reads TGTGCCGAGGATAGGGGGCTCACTACTGGCTACACCTTC. It encodes CAEDRGLTTGYTF.

This clone was detected only once. The V and J genes are TRBV28 and TRBJ2-7; 7 bases match TRBD2. Germline V gives CDR1 MDHEN, CDR2 SYDVKM. There are 11 residues in the CDR3. The ends lost 8 bases at V and 4 bases at J; junction bases unmatched: 2. CDR3: CASGGRYEQYF. CDR3 bases: TGTGCCAGCGGCGGGAGATACGAGCAGTACTTC.

The gene calls are TRBV7-9 and TRBJ2-1; 10 bases fit TRBD2. Looked up from germline, CDR1 is SEHNR and CDR2 is FQNEAQ (reference sequence). V gave up 1 base and J gave up 5 bases; unmatched junction bases: 11. The CDR3 covers 18 residues. The CDR3 nucleotides read TGTGCCAGCAGCTTAGGGTCAAAGCGGGAGGGCCGTAACAATGAGCAGTTCTTC. As protein: CASSLGSKREGRNNEQFF. Using reference TRBV7-9 and TRBJ2-1 for the parts outside the CDR3, the full variable domain is DTGVSQNPRHKITKRGQNVTFRCDPISEHNRLYWYRQTLGQGPEFLTYFQNEAQLEKSRLLSDRFSAERPKGSFSTLEIQRTEQGDSAMYLCASSLGSKREGRNNEQFFGPGTRLTVL.

The V gene is TRBV7-2, the J gene TRBJ2-7, with 7 bases that match TRBD2. In germline, CDR1 is SGHTA, CDR2 FQGNSA. The V gene end was trimmed by 4 bases and the J gene end by 7 bases; junction bases not matched to a gene: 13. CDR3 length: 15 amino acids. This CDR3 is CASSSRLAASWEQYF. Here the CDR3 DNA reads TGTGCCAGCAGCTCCCGACTAGCAGCATCTTGGGAGCAGTACTTC.

A single count supports this clone. The chain has TRBV27 and TRBJ2-1; 8 bases agree with TRBD2. Germline V gene lookup returns CDR1 MNHEY and CDR2 SMNVEV (reference sequence). The ends lost 1 base at V and 7 bases at J; junction bases unmatched: 15. This CDR3 comprises 18 residues. CDR3 residues: CASSLFLWSGGAGNEQFF. Here the CDR3 DNA reads TGTGCCAGCAGTTTATTCTTGTGGAGCGGGGGCGCCGGAAATGAGCAGTTCTTC.